Presented here are 17 T cell receptor beta chains from one specimen sequenced in a study of neurological immune-mediated disorders. Time point in this sample: technical triplicate 2. TCRdb itself ran the 5' RACE reads through MiXCR, one entry per CDR3 protein. Among about 59,000 distinct CDR3 sequences listed, approximately 25% were seen once. The sequenced sample was PBMCs. The receptors here all came from a man in his sixties with HTLV-1-associated myelopathy (HAM/TSP).

This clonotype was counted many times. The chain combines TRBV5-1 with TRBJ2-2; 8 bases are a match to TRBD1. Germline-derived CDR1 and CDR2 are SGHRS and YFSETQ. The V segment lost 4 bases and the J segment 4 bases; nucleotides outside the gene matches: 0. The CDR3 length is 13 residues. This CDR3 reads CASSGQGTGELFF. The CDR3 bases are TGCGCCAGCAGCGGACAGGGCACCGGGGAGCTGTTTTTT. The variable domain in full, completed from reference TRBV5-1 and TRBJ2-2, reads KAGVTQTPRYLIKTRGQQVTLSCSPISGHRSVSWYQQTPGQGLQFLFEYFSETQRNKGNFPGRFSGRQFSNSRSEMNVSTLELGDSALYLCASSGQGTGELFFGEGSRLTVL.

The sample holds many counts of this clonotype. The chain uses TRBV4-1 and TRBJ2-7; D gene uncertain. V was trimmed by 1 base and J by 3 bases, leaving 10 bases between them. Germline CDR1 reads MGHRA; CDR2 reads YSYEKL. The CDR3 extends over 14 amino acids. The chain's CDR3 is CASSQAPSNYEQYF. The CDR3 DNA follows: TGCGCCAGCAGCCAAGCCCCATCGAACTACGAGCAGTACTTC.

This clonotype was observed at least ten times. The J gene is TRBJ1-2, the V gene TRBV15, with TRBD1 matching over 7 bases. This CDR3 is built from 17 residues. Unmatched junction bases numbered 9, after V lost 0 bases and J lost 2 bases. Looked up from germline, CDR1 is LNHNV and CDR2 is YYDKDF (reference sequence). CDR3 in amino acids: CATSREVGEQGNYGYTF. The CDR3 DNA reads as TGTGCCACCAGCAGAGAGGTTGGCGAACAGGGGAACTATGGCTACACCTTC.

Many counts were recorded for this clonotype. This chain uses TRBV14 with TRBJ2-1; the D call may be TRBD1 or TRBD2 (7 bases each). Germline V gene sequence: CDR1 SGHDN, CDR2 FVKESK. Trimming shortened V by 3 bases and J by 6 bases, and 18 bases separated the two germline ends. The CDR3 loop spans 16 amino acids. The CDR3 DNA reads as TGTGCCAGCAGCCACTTACAGGGGAGGGGGGGCAATGAGCAGTTCTTC. Amino acids: CASSHLQGRGGNEQFF.

The chain uses TRBV6-2 or TRBV6-3 and TRBJ2-7, with TRBD2 identical over 11 bases. Germline CDR1 and CDR2: MNHEY and SVGEGT. The CDR3 is made up of 13 amino acids. Trimming at V came to 6 bases and at J to 6 bases, leaving 4 bases not matched to a gene. As DNA, the CDR3 is TGTGCCAGCAGACCAACTAGCGGGAGCGAGCAGTACTTC. Residues: CASRPTSGSEQYF.

This clonotype was observed many times. This sequence joins TRBV12-3 or TRBV12-4 and TRBJ2-7; no reliable D call. This CDR3 has 14 residues. V was pared by 1 base and J by 4 bases, with 11 bases between. CDR3 region: CASSLGTRGYEQYF. In nucleotides, the CDR3 is TGTGCCAGCAGTTTAGGCACCCGCGGTTACGAGCAGTACTTC.

The genes are TRBV20-1 and TRBJ2-1; TRBD2 agrees at 9 bases. Germline V gene lookup returns CDR1 DFQATT and CDR2 SNEGSKA (reference sequence). The CDR3 consists of 12 residues. The V gene end was trimmed by 6 bases and the J gene end by 7 bases; junction bases not matched to a gene: 4. In nucleotides, the CDR3 is TGCAGTGCCTCCGGACTAGCGAATGAGCAGTTCTTC. Translation gives CSASGLANEQFF.

The chain is built from TRBV12-3 or TRBV12-4 and TRBJ1-6; D might be TRBD1 (6 bases). V was trimmed by 1 base and J by 10 bases, leaving 8 bases between them. The CDR3 runs 13 residues. CDR3 loop: CASSLDRVSPLHF. As DNA, the CDR3 is TGTGCCAGCAGTTTAGACAGGGTGTCACCCCTCCACTTT.

V usage is TRBV7-9 and J usage is TRBJ2-7; no clear D. CDR3 length: 14 residues. The germline V gene encodes CDR1 SEHNR and CDR2 FQNEAQ (reference sequence). V lost 2 bases and J 6 bases, leaving 14 bases between the germline ends. The CDR3 sequence is CASSLSWAVGEQYF. Written as DNA, the CDR3 is TGTGCCAGCAGCTTATCCTGGGCCGTGGGCGAGCAGTACTTC.

This clonotype has ten or more counts. The CDR3 DNA is TGTGCCAGCAGCTTGGCTACAACTAATGAAAAACTGTTTTTT. This encodes CASSLATTNEKLFF. This chain links TRBV5-5 with TRBJ1-4; D is ambiguous. CDR3 size: 14 residues. The germline gives CDR1 SGHKS, CDR2 YYEKEE (reference sequence). V gave up 0 bases and J gave up 0 bases, with 3 bases separating them.

This clonotype was observed at least ten times. The chain employs TRBV20-1 and TRBJ2-5; unclear D gene. The germline CDR1 and CDR2 sequences are DFQATT and SNEGSKA (reference sequence). Trimming removed 6 bases from V and 2 bases from J, with 13 bases in between. The CDR3 totals 13 residues. The CDR3 spells CSAPNPGQETQYF. The CDR3 DNA is TGCAGTGCACCCAACCCGGGTCAAGAGACCCAGTACTTC.

V usage is TRBV24-1 and J usage is TRBJ1-1; a weak D match, TRBD1 (6 bases). The CDR3 is made up of 13 amino acids. CDR1 and CDR2 from the germline V gene are KGHDR and SFDVKD. V gave up 5 bases and J gave up 3 bases, with 9 bases separating them. The CDR3 loop reads CATSAWTDTEAFF. Here the CDR3 DNA reads TGTGCCACCAGTGCTTGGACAGACACTGAAGCTTTCTTT.

In nucleotides, the CDR3 is TGCAGTGCTAGTCACCCCGGCGAGAATTCACCCCTCCACTTT. As protein: CSASHPGENSPLHF. The chain has TRBV20-1 and TRBJ1-6; no clear D gene. Germline loops: CDR1 DFQATT, CDR2 SNEGSKA (reference sequence). There are 14 residues in the CDR3. V lost 3 bases and J 7 bases, leaving 13 bases between the germline ends.

This clonotype has only one observation. The junction shows a germline mismatch at one end, possibly a read error. DNA of the CDR3: TGTGCCAGCAGCTCACATCCGGGGCGCTACGAGCAGGACTTT. Its translation is CASSSHPGRYEQDF. The J gene is TRBJ2-7, the V gene TRBV11-2, with D tentatively TRBD1 or TRBD2 (5 bases each). CDR3 length: 14 amino acids. Germline V gene lookup returns CDR1 SGHAT and CDR2 FQNNGV. The entire variable domain, with the rest obtained from reference TRBV11-2 and TRBJ2-7, is as follows: EAGVAQSPRYKIIEKRQSVAFWCNPISGHATLYWYQQILGQGPKLLIQFQNNGVVDDSQLPKDRFSAERLKGVDSTLKIQPAKLEDSAVYLCASSSHPGRYEQDFGPGTRLTVT.

This clonotype has a count of ten or more. The rearrangement links TRBV7-8 to TRBJ1-1, with D possibly matching TRBD1 (6 bases). The V and J ends lost 2 bases and 12 bases respectively, with 16 bases between them. The germline CDR1 and CDR2 sequences are SGHVS and FQNEAQ. The CDR3 has 13 residues. This CDR3 reads CASSLRGQGLPFF. The DNA of the CDR3 is TGTGCCAGCAGCTTAAGAGGGCAGGGGCTCCCTTTCTTT.

This clonotype was found many times. The chain combines TRBV29-1 with TRBJ1-1; D unclear. The CDR3 has 12 amino acids. The germline V and J ends were trimmed by 4 bases and 7 bases, with 13 bases remaining between them. Germline-derived CDR1 and CDR2 are SQVTM and ANQGSEA. The CDR3 bases are TGCAGCGTTGGACATGTTAGGAGTGAAGCTTTCTTT. This sequence encodes CSVGHVRSEAFF.

The sample holds many counts of this clonotype. The chain has TRBV5-1 and TRBJ1-1, with 7 bases that match TRBD1. Looked up from germline, CDR1 is SGHRS and CDR2 is YFSETQ. This CDR3 has 14 amino acids. Trimming removed 0 bases from V and 8 bases from J; junction bases left unmatched: 7. The CDR3 spells CASSLAGQTGEAFF. DNA for the CDR3: TGCGCCAGCAGCTTGGCGGGACAGACAGGCGAAGCTTTCTTT.